The source of this T cell receptor beta chain is a study of T cell responses to AZD1222 COVID-19 vaccine. Study-level points and caveats: Only 5 or 6 people who got AZD1222 tested seropositive at baseline. Vaccine-associated CD4 TCRs spanned spike, dominant at 160-218 and 743-854.

Profiled with immunoSEQ multiplex PCR; TCRdb holds only in-frame clones, not every one. Found here are about 130,000 clones, more than 85% of them singletons; the top ten hold roughly 2%. Comment on this clone: The antigen remains undetermined.

CDR1 is MGHRA and CDR2 is YSYEKL in the germline V gene. CDR3 length: 16 residues. Trimming stripped 1 base from V and 6 bases from J, with 18 bases between. The specimen was peripheral blood, collected 28 days after the second AZD1222 dose. The receptor was isolated from an adult who received the AZD1222 COVID-19 vaccine. V and J are TRBV4-1 and TRBJ1-2; D may be TRBD1 (6 bases). CDR3 sequence (DNA): TGCGCCAGCAGCCAAGCGCTCCGGGGCAGGGGCGATGGCTACACCTTC. This encodes CASSQALRGRGDGYTF.